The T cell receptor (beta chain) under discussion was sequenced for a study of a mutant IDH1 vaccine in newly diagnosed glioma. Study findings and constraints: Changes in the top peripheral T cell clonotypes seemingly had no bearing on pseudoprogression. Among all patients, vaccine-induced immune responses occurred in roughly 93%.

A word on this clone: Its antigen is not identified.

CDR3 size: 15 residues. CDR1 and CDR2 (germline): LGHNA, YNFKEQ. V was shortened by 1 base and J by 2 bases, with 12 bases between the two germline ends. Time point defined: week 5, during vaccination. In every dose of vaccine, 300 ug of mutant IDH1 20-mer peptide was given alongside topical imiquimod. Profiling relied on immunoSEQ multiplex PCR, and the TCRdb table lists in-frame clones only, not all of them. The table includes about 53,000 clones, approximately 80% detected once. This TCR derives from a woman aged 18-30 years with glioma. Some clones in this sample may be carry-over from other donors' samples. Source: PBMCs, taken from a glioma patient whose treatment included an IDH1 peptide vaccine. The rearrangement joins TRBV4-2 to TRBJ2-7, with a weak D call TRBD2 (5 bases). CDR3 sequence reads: CASSQVEEAAYEQYF. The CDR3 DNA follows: TGTGCCAGCAGCCAAGTGGAGGAGGCCGCCTACGAGCAGTACTTC.